This T cell receptor beta chain was recorded in a study of CD8 T cells in ankylosing spondylitis. The study's findings and limits: A TCR beta motif of 7 or 8 highly homologous variants appeared characteristic of ankylosing spondylitis blood. The disease-linked clones had a CD8+ phenotype and low blood frequencies.

This clonotype was seen only a few times. Antigen unknown. A quantitative 5'-RACE method, one with molecular barcodes, was used to make TCR beta libraries. Using its own MiXCR run on the 5' RACE reads, TCRdb lists one record per CDR3 protein. This table has 150,000 to 200,000 distinct CDR3 sequences, around a third appearing once. Trimming removed 2 bases at V and 4 bases at J, with 12 bases between. The CDR3 sequence is 15 residues long. Germline CDR1 reads MNHEY; CDR2 reads SVGAGI. The chain links TRBV6-5 to TRBJ2-1; weak D call: TRBD1 (5 bases). This clonotype was obtained from a male donor with ankylosing spondylitis. The specimen sequenced was synovial fluid, either unsorted or a sorted T cell fraction (not recorded which). CDR3 amino acids: CASSYTDRSYNEQFF. In DNA form, the CDR3 reads TGTGCCAGCAGTTACACCGACAGATCTTACAATGAGCAGTTCTTC.